This T cell receptor (beta chain) appears in the sequencing data of a study of blood T cell repertoires in COVID-19. Study information: Samples taken during acute and convalescent COVID-19 were collected in the United States, Italy and Spain.

This clone was seen repeatedly, ten times or more. The junction shows a germline mismatch at one end, possibly a read error. Assay used: immunoSEQ multiplex PCR; TCRdb lists only in-frame clones, some missing. The repertoire holds 150,000 to 200,000 clones, 70% to 90% seen once, with about 4.7% in the top ten. Sequences were obtained from peripheral blood. The sequence came from a human donor in a cohort sampled during active COVID-19.

In nucleotides, the CDR3 is TGCGCCAGCAGTTTGGGACAGGGGGTAGACTACGAGCAGTACTTC. Protein sequence: CASSLGQGVDYEQYF. The V call is TRBV5-1, the J call TRBJ2-7, with 11 nucleotides matching TRBD1. The CDR3 runs 15 residues. Germline V lookup: CDR1 SGHRS, CDR2 YFSETQ.